These 26 T cell receptor beta chains were sequenced from one sample in a study of molecular identifiers for immune sequencing clone quantification. In TCRdb, the PCR reads were re-called with MiXCR into one record per CDR3 protein. The sample carries about half a million distinct CDR3 sequences, 25% recorded once. Sequenced: naive CD8+ T cells from blood, with Jurkat cell RNA spiked in. Subset indicated: FACS-sorted CD8+CD4-CCR7+CD45RA+ naive T cells. The origin of the receptors is a human donor in good health. Some libraries in this study had Jurkat cell RNA spiked in.

This clonotype came up once. At one end, the junction sequence differs from germline, possibly due to a read error. The chain couples TRBV30 to TRBJ2-3; TRBD2 matches 8 bases. The CDR3 covers 12 residues. Germline values: CDR1 GTSNPN, CDR2 SVGIG (reference sequence). This chain's CDR3 is CARGGAADTQSF. In nucleotides, the CDR3 is TGTGCCCGGGGGGGTGCTGCAGATACGCAGTCTTTT.

This clonotype was counted only a few times. The CDR3 DNA reads TGCAGTGCTACCCCCTATAGCGGGGCCTACGAGCAGTACTTC. Translating it yields CSATPYSGAYEQYF. The chain recombines TRBV20-1 with TRBJ2-7, with 8 bases fitting TRBD2. Germline V gives CDR1 DFQATT, CDR2 SNEGSKA (reference sequence). This CDR3 is built from 14 residues. J was trimmed by 2 bases and V by 4 bases; bases with no gene match: 7.

This clonotype was recorded a few times. A much larger clone differs from this one at a single base, so this may be a read error. For the CDR3, the DNA is TGTGCCAGCAGTCTTAGGGGGTACGGGGCCAACGTCCTGCCTTTC. Translated: CASSLRGYGANVLPF. The chain uses TRBV27 and TRBJ2-6, with D possibly TRBD1 on 6 matching bases. From germline, CDR1 is MNHEY and CDR2 SMNVEV (reference sequence). This CDR3 region has 15 residues.

V usage is TRBV27 and J usage is TRBJ1-2, with 7 positions matching TRBD1. Germline CDR1 MNHEY, CDR2 SMNVEV (reference sequence). J was trimmed by 3 bases and V by 3 bases; bases with no gene match: 1. The CDR3 sequence is 13 residues long. Written as DNA, the CDR3 is TGTGCCAGCAGTTTGGGGACAGACTATGGCTACACCTTC. Translating gives CASSLGTDYGYTF.

The table lists this clonotype with many counts. The chain couples TRBV20-1 to TRBJ2-5; 12 bases are a match to TRBD2. CDR1 and CDR2 (germline): DFQATT, SNEGSKA (reference sequence). The CDR3 extends over 17 amino acids. Unmatched junction bases numbered 10, after V lost 4 bases and J lost 1 base. This chain's CDR3 is CSATGTSGPLPQETQYF. The CDR3 coding sequence is TGCAGTGCTACCGGGACTAGCGGGCCTTTGCCCCAAGAGACCCAGTACTTC.

A remark on this clonotype: As the CDR3 is not closed by the conserved phenylalanine or tryptophan, this likely results from a read error. The genes are TRBV12-3 or TRBV12-4 and TRBJ2-7; 9 nucleotides line up with TRBD2. The length of the CDR3 is 16 residues. V lost 5 bases and J lost 4; bases outside the gene matches: 12. In nucleotides, the CDR3 is TGTGCCAGCAGTCCCCCCCGAGTGGCGGGAGGGTACGAGCAGTACTAC. This codes for CASSPPRVAGGYEQYY.

This clonotype was seen ten or more times. The chain couples TRBV5-4 to TRBJ2-5; tentatively, D is TRBD2 (7 bases). The V gene's germline CDR1 is SGHNT and CDR2 YYREEE (reference sequence). This CDR3 spans 15 amino acids. The V end lost 2 bases, the J end lost 4 bases, and 15 bases lay between the germline ends. In DNA, the CDR3 is TGTGCCAGCAGCTTTCGGGGGGCAGGAGGAGAGACCCAGTACTTC. Translating gives CASSFRGAGGETQYF.

This clonotype came up many times. The CDR3: CASSVYAGAYEQYF. CDR3 nucleotides: TGTGCCAGCAGCGTTTATGCGGGGGCCTACGAGCAGTACTTC. J is TRBJ2-7 and V is TRBV9, with 7 bases lining up with TRBD2. V lost 2 bases to trimming and J lost 2 bases; unmatched junction nucleotides: 4. This CDR3 region has 14 residues. Germline assignment: CDR1 SGDLS and CDR2 YYNGEE.

This clonotype has just a few counts. The V call is TRBV20-1, the J call TRBJ2-3; TRBD2 agrees at 12 bases. The CDR3 sequence is 19 residues long. Trimming removed 5 bases from V and 4 bases from J; junction bases left unmatched: 19. In germline, CDR1 is DFQATT, CDR2 SNEGSKA (reference sequence). The CDR3 is CSAPSLAGGWQFRADTQYF. Written as DNA, the CDR3 is TGCAGTGCTCCCTCCCTAGCGGGAGGGTGGCAATTTCGTGCAGATACGCAGTATTTT.

This clonotype was detected many times. The J gene is TRBJ2-7, the V gene TRBV27, with D possibly matching TRBD1 (7 bases). From germline, CDR1 is MNHEY and CDR2 SMNVEV (reference sequence). CDR3 length: 14 residues. V lost 4 bases and J 3 bases, leaving 13 bases between the germline ends. The CDR3 bases are TGTGCCAGCAGTTCCGGAGGGGGCCTCTACGAGCAGTACTTC. Translating it yields CASSSGGGLYEQYF.

This clonotype was observed many times. This chain connects TRBV12-3 or TRBV12-4 to TRBJ2-3, with TRBD2 matching over 12 bases. V lost 6 bases, J lost 7 bases, and 8 bases stayed unmatched. This CDR3 has 15 residues. The CDR3 DNA is TGTGCCAGCAGAAGGACTAGCGGGGCCACGTATACGCAGTATTTT. This gives the protein CASRRTSGATYTQYF.

The CDR3 sequence: CASSESRGLQPQHF. The CDR3 bases are TGTGCCAGCAGCGAGTCAAGGGGGCTACAGCCCCAGCATTTT. The chain carries TRBV7-2 and TRBJ1-5; 7 positions agree with TRBD1. This CDR3 has 14 amino acids. Germline V gene data show CDR1 as SGHTA and CDR2 as FQGNSA. Trimming removed 5 bases from V and 7 bases from J; junction bases left unmatched: 8. The variable domain in full, completed from reference TRBV7-2 and TRBJ1-5, reads GAGVSQSPSNKVTEKGKDVELRCDPISGHTALYWYRQSLGQGLEFLIYFQGNSAPDKSGLPSDRFSAERTGGSVSTLTIQRTQQEDSAVYLCASSESRGLQPQHFGDGTRLSIL.

This clonotype was seen more than once but under ten times. The V and J genes are TRBV7-9 and TRBJ2-7, with D perhaps matching TRBD1 or TRBD2 (5 bases each). V lost 4 bases and J 6 bases, leaving 16 bases between the germline ends. CDR1 SEHNR and CDR2 FQNEAQ come from the germline V gene (reference sequence). The CDR3 is 14 residues long. DNA for the CDR3: TGTGCCAGCAGCTCCGGGACGGGGCCAGCCGAGCAGTACTTC. It encodes CASSSGTGPAEQYF.

This clonotype was detected ten times or more. The chain employs TRBV7-2 and TRBJ2-3; D possibly corresponds to TRBD1 (6 bases). V lost 6 bases, J lost 5 bases, and 18 bases lay in between. CDR1 SGHTA and CDR2 FQGNSA come from the germline V gene. The CDR3 is 15 amino acids. In nucleotides, the CDR3 is TGTGCCAGCAGGCTTAACGACAGGAACGTAGATACGCAGTATTTT. Encoded protein: CASRLNDRNVDTQYF.

In this sample, this clonotype turned up a few times. The gene calls are TRBV20-1 and TRBJ2-7; 10 bases map to TRBD2. V lost 5 bases, J lost 4 bases, and 2 bases stayed unmatched. Germline CDR1 DFQATT, CDR2 SNEGSKA (reference sequence). There are 12 residues in the CDR3. CDR3 DNA: TGCAGTGCTGTGACTAGCGGGTACGAGCAGTACTTC. It codes for CSAVTSGYEQYF.

This clonotype was detected many times. The CDR3 protein is CASSYSDEQSAFF. For the CDR3, the DNA is TGTGCCAGCAGTTACTCTGATGAGCAGTCAGCTTTCTTT. This rearrangement joins TRBV6-6 to TRBJ1-1; no clear D. Germline V gives CDR1 MNHNY, CDR2 SVGAGI (reference sequence). With 0 bases removed from V and 10 bases from J, the gap between germline ends came to 12 bases. The CDR3 is 13 residues long.

The V and J genes are TRBV7-9 and TRBJ2-7; the D gene could be TRBD1 or TRBD2 (7 bases each). CDR3 length equals 17 residues. Germline CDR1 SEHNR, CDR2 FQNEAQ (reference sequence). V shed 4 bases and J shed 9 bases, with 28 bases lying between them. CDR3 coding DNA: TGTGCCAGCAGCTCCCCAGAAGGCGCAGGGGGGGGCGGCGGGCAGTACTTC. As protein: CASSSPEGAGGGGGQYF.

This clonotype has more than one count but fewer than ten. The rearrangement links TRBV19 to TRBJ1-1; D not certain. This CDR3 has 12 amino acids. Trimming left V 6 bases short and J 6 bases short, with 11 bases between. Germline-derived CDR1 and CDR2 are LNHDA and SQIVND (reference sequence). Here the CDR3 reads CASSSYNAEAFF. The DNA of the CDR3 is TGTGCCAGTAGCTCCTATAATGCTGAAGCTTTCTTT. The full variable domain, completed using reference TRBV19 and TRBJ1-1, is DGGITQSPKYLFRKEGQNVTLSCEQNLNHDAMYWYRQDPGQGLRLIYYSQIVNDFQKGDIAEGYSVSREKKESFPLTVTSAQKNPTAFYLCASSSYNAEAFFGQGTRLTVV.

With respect to this clonotype: The junction does not match germline at one end; this may be a read error. The chain joins TRBV6-6 to TRBJ1-5; 9 positions match TRBD1. CDR3 length equals 16 residues. Germline CDR1 and CDR2: MNHNY and SVGAGI (reference sequence). CDR3 sequence reads: CASSYSETGGNQPQQF. DNA of the CDR3: TGTGCCAGCAGTTACTCGGAGACAGGGGGGAATCAGCCCCAGCAGTTT.

This clonotype was seen at least ten times. The genes are TRBV30 and TRBJ2-3; 9 nucleotides line up with TRBD2. V gave up 4 bases and J gave up 2 bases; unmatched junction bases: 10. Germline values: CDR1 GTSNPN, CDR2 SVGIG (reference sequence). The CDR3 runs to 16 residues. CDR3: CAWTLLAGRFTDTQYF. The CDR3 DNA is TGTGCCTGGACCCTCCTAGCGGGGCGATTCACAGATACGCAGTATTTT.

The rearrangement joins TRBV2 to TRBJ2-7, with 12 bases matching TRBD2. Germline values: CDR1 SNHLY, CDR2 FYNNEI. The CDR3 runs 13 residues. V was pared by 7 bases and J by 7 bases, with 5 bases of the junction left unmatched. CDR3 DNA sequence: TGTGCCAGCACGACTAGCGGGGGTAGAGAGCAGTACTTC. Translated: CASTTSGGREQYF.

This clonotype was observed many times. V usage is TRBV7-9 and J usage is TRBJ2-5; 8 bases fit TRBD1. CDR1 and CDR2 from the germline V gene are SEHNR and FQNEAQ (reference sequence). This CDR3 has 16 residues. The ends lost 5 bases at V and 1 base at J; junction bases unmatched: 9. The CDR3 loop is CASSLYLGQAQETQYF. CDR3 in DNA: TGTGCCAGCAGCCTATACTTGGGACAGGCCCAAGAGACCCAGTACTTC.

As to this clonotype: A clone one base away is much larger, so this may be a read error. CDR3 coding DNA: TGTGCCAGCAGCTCCCTGTGGGGCTCCTACGAGCAGTACTTC. Its protein product is CASSSLWGSYEQYF. The chain employs TRBV5-3 and TRBJ2-7; D not certain. TRBV5-3 is assigned to the ORF class and has an uncertain function. The CDR3 is 14 residues long.

This clonotype was counted ten times or more. The V gene is TRBV29-1, the J gene TRBJ2-1, with 13 bases identical to TRBD2. This CDR3 has 15 residues. Germline loops: CDR1 SQVTM, CDR2 ANQGSEA. With V trimmed by 5 bases and J by 4 bases, 5 bases remained unmatched. The CDR3 reads CSVPKTSGRYNEQFF. The CDR3 DNA reads as TGCAGCGTTCCGAAGACTAGCGGGAGGTACAATGAGCAGTTCTTC.

This clonotype was picked up a small number of times. V is TRBV15 and J is TRBJ2-3, with TRBD2 identical over 11 bases. V was pared by 3 bases and J by 2 bases, with 7 bases of the junction left unmatched. CDR1 LNHNV and CDR2 YYDKDF come from the germline V gene (reference sequence). This CDR3 contains 17 residues. CDR3 bases: TGTGCCACCAGCAGGAGGACTAGCGGGCGATCCACAGATACGCAGTATTTT. Its translation is CATSRRTSGRSTDTQYF.

This clonotype was observed a few times. The chain has TRBV25-1 and TRBJ2-2; TRBD1 matches at 7 bases. Germline CDR1 MGHDK, CDR2 SYGVNS. The CDR3 runs to 17 residues. V lost 8 bases, J lost 1 base, and 13 bases stayed unmatched. As DNA, the CDR3 is TGTGCCAGCCGTGGAAGACGGACAGGCCTGAACACCGGGGAGCTGTTTTTT. Its translation: CASRGRRTGLNTGELFF.